One sample yielded the 23 T cell receptor beta chains listed below, sequenced in a study of OX40 agonist ivuxolimab in advanced cancers. TCRdb's copy holds only in-frame clones and misses some; the assay was immunoSEQ multiplex PCR. The table records 55,000 to 80,000 clones, 87% of them present only once. The sequencing used CD4+ or CD8+ T cells sorted from blood, collected in a trial of the OX40 agonist ivuxolimab. The receptors shown here come from an adult with an advanced solid tumor such as melanoma, head and neck, liver or kidney cancer.

This clone was counted a few times. The same CDR3 is also encoded by other DNA sequences in this sample. The chain recombines TRBV7-9 with TRBJ1-4, with D possibly being TRBD1 (5 bases). This CDR3 is 14 amino acids long. V was clipped by 1 base and J by 5 bases, with 8 bases between them. Germline V gives CDR1 SEHNR, CDR2 FQNEAQ (reference sequence). The chain's CDR3 is CASSLDRQNEKLFF. CDR3 in DNA: TGTGCCAGCAGCTTAGACAGACAGAATGAAAAACTGTTTTTT. Filled out from reference TRBV7-9 and TRBJ1-4, the complete variable domain reads DTGVSQNPRHKITKRGQNVTFRCDPISEHNRLYWYRQTLGQGPEFLTYFQNEAQLEKSRLLSDRFSAERPKGSFSTLEIQRTEQGDSAMYLCASSLDRQNEKLFFGSGTQLSVL.

This chain links TRBV5-1 with TRBJ2-2, with TRBD1 matching over 7 bases. V was clipped by 6 bases and J by 8 bases; unmatched bases: 13. CDR3 length: 15 residues. Per the germline V gene, CDR1 is SGHRS and CDR2 is YFSETQ. The CDR3 loop reads CASNTPSGGAGELFF. The CDR3 DNA sequence: TGCGCCAGCAACACCCCTTCAGGGGGAGCTGGGGAGCTGTTTTTT.

The CDR3: CASSQGSLAATNEKLFF. CDR3 coding DNA: TGTGCCAGCAGCCAAGGGTCCCTGGCTGCAACTAATGAAAAACTGTTTTTT. The J gene is TRBJ1-4, the V gene TRBV4-2, with D unresolved. The CDR3 has 17 amino acids. Trimming pared 1 base from V and 0 bases from J, leaving 12 bases between. CDR1 and CDR2 from the germline V gene are LGHNA and YNFKEQ.

The chain recombines TRBV11-2 with TRBJ2-4, with D possibly matching TRBD2 (5 bases). V lost 1 base to trimming and J lost 7 bases, with 11 bases between them. The germline gives CDR1 SGHAT, CDR2 FQNNGV. The CDR3 length is 14 residues. The chain's CDR3 is CASSLAGVENIQYF. In DNA form, the CDR3 reads TGTGCCAGCAGCTTAGCCGGGGTTGAGAACATTCAGTACTTC.

This clone appeared a single time. The chain couples TRBV5-1 to TRBJ2-1, with 8 bases that match TRBD2. Germline CDR1 reads SGHRS; CDR2 reads YFSETQ. J was trimmed by 6 bases and V by 0 bases; bases with no gene match: 5. The CDR3 totals 15 residues. As DNA, the CDR3 is TGCGCCAGCAGCTTGGGGGCGGGGGGCCGCAATGAGCAGTTCTTC. Protein product: CASSLGAGGRNEQFF.

The chain recombines TRBV11-1 with TRBJ2-6; D might be TRBD1 (5 bases). The CDR3 loop spans 15 amino acids. The ends were cut back, 3 bases at V and 3 bases at J, with 9 bases in the middle. Germline lookup yields CDR1 SGHAT and CDR2 FQDESV (reference sequence). The CDR3 DNA reads TGTGCCAGCAGCTTGGGTAGGGGTGGGGCCAACGTCCTGACTTTC. Encoded protein: CASSLGRGGANVLTF.

The chain carries TRBV5-1 and TRBJ2-1, with 10 nucleotides matching TRBD2. This CDR3 is built from 17 residues. Germline V gives CDR1 SGHRS, CDR2 YFSETQ. V lost 4 bases, J lost 2 bases, and 9 bases stayed unmatched. CDR3: CASSRSSGRGPYNEQFF. CDR3 sequence (DNA): TGCGCCAGCAGCCGTTCTAGCGGGAGAGGCCCCTACAATGAGCAGTTCTTC.

The rearrangement links TRBV5-1 to TRBJ1-2; no firm D call. CDR3 length: 15 residues. The germline V gene encodes CDR1 SGHRS and CDR2 YFSETQ. Deletions cut 0 bases from V and 3 bases from J, with 12 bases between. The CDR3 loop is CASSLGGRSHYGYTF. In DNA form, the CDR3 reads TGCGCCAGCAGCTTGGGCGGACGGAGTCACTATGGCTACACCTTC.

The rearrangement uses TRBV10-3 and TRBJ2-7; 7 nucleotides match TRBD1. Unmatched junction bases numbered 5, after V lost 2 bases and J lost 4 bases. The CDR3 spans 14 residues. Looked up from germline, CDR1 is ENHRY and CDR2 is SYGVKD. CDR3 DNA sequence: TGTGCCATCAGTGAGGGGACAGCGCCTTACGAGCAGTACTTC. This sequence encodes CAISEGTAPYEQYF.

This chain joins TRBV10-2 and TRBJ2-7, with 10 nucleotides matching TRBD1. Germline V lookup: CDR1 WSHSY, CDR2 SAAADI. V was clipped by 8 bases and J by 6 bases; unmatched bases: 10. The CDR3 runs 14 residues. This chain's CDR3 is CASGRQGANGEQYF. DNA for the CDR3: TGCGCCAGCGGCCGACAGGGGGCAAATGGCGAGCAGTACTTC.

The V gene is TRBV6-1, the J gene TRBJ2-1, with 9 bases lining up with TRBD2. This CDR3 spans 15 amino acids. CDR1 is MNHNS and CDR2 is SASEGT in the germline V gene. Trimming took 3 bases from V and 7 from J; bases not matched to a gene: 7. The CDR3 here is CASSEASGIRNEQFF. The CDR3 DNA is TGTGCCAGCAGTGAGGCTAGCGGGATACGGAATGAGCAGTTCTTC.

V usage is TRBV6-6 and J usage is TRBJ1-2; 9 bases are a match to TRBD1. This CDR3 comprises 14 residues. Germline V lookup: CDR1 MNHNY, CDR2 SVGAGI (reference sequence). With V trimmed by 5 bases and J by 7 bases, 8 bases remained unmatched. The CDR3 sequence: CASSLTQGALGYTF. The CDR3 region has the DNA TGTGCCAGCAGTCTTACACAGGGGGCGCTTGGCTACACCTTC.

This chain links TRBV7-6 with TRBJ2-1; 13 bases fit TRBD2. The germline V gene encodes CDR1 SGHVS and CDR2 FNYEAQ. V gave up 2 bases and J gave up 4 bases; unmatched junction bases: 14. The CDR3 loop spans 20 amino acids. The CDR3 DNA reads as TGTGCCAGCAGCTTACCAGACAGGGCCACTAGCGGGGGGGAGTACAATGAGCAGTTCTTC. Translating it yields CASSLPDRATSGGEYNEQFF. Full variable domain (outside the CDR3, taken from reference TRBV7-6 and TRBJ2-1): GAGVSQSPRYKVTKRGQDVALRCDPISGHVSLYWYRQALGQGPEFLTYFNYEAQQDKSGLPNDRFSAERPEGSISTLTIQRTEQRDSAMYRCASSLPDRATSGGEYNEQFFGPGTRLTVL.

The chain is built from TRBV19 and TRBJ2-2; possible D gene TRBD1, 7 bases. Per germline, CDR1 LNHDA and CDR2 SQIVND (reference sequence). CDR3 length equals 15 residues. V lost 4 bases, J lost 2 bases, and 11 bases lay in between. CDR3 in DNA: TGTGCCAGTAGTAGGGGGGACAGTAACACCGGGGAGCTGTTTTTT. This translates into CASSRGDSNTGELFF.

This clone was seen a single time. V and J are TRBV19 and TRBJ1-1; TRBD1 might be the D (5 bases). CDR1 is LNHDA and CDR2 is SQIVND in the germline V gene (reference sequence). The CDR3 is 14 amino acids. V lost 2 bases, J lost 1 base, and 8 bases lay in between. The CDR3 sequence is CASSIYTGNTEAFF. The CDR3 nucleotides are TGTGCCAGTAGTATATATACAGGGAACACTGAAGCTTTCTTT.

This clone has only a few counts. V gene TRBV19 combines with J gene TRBJ2-2; D unresolved. CDR3 length: 16 amino acids. V gave up 0 bases and J gave up 7 bases, with 15 bases separating them. Germline CDR1 reads LNHDA; CDR2 reads SQIVND (reference sequence). The CDR3 bases are TGTGCCAGTAGTATAGACCGGGCCCGGGCCCACGGGGAGCTGTTTTTT. Its translation: CASSIDRARAHGELFF.

For the CDR3, the DNA is TGTGCCAGCAGCTTAGGGCGGGGGGCGCCGGTCGAGACCCAGTACTTC. This translates into CASSLGRGAPVETQYF. V is TRBV11-2 and J is TRBJ2-5, with 8 nucleotides matching TRBD2. CDR1 and CDR2 from the germline V gene are SGHAT and FQNNGV. This CDR3 is built from 16 residues. The junction had 9 bases not matched to a gene; V was cut back by 1 base and J by 5 bases.

The chain is built from TRBV30 and TRBJ2-5, with 10 bases fitting TRBD2. The CDR3 extends over 14 amino acids. The V segment lost 3 bases and the J segment 12 bases; nucleotides outside the gene matches: 13. Germline values: CDR1 GTSNPN, CDR2 SVGIG (reference sequence). The CDR3 reads CAWRRLAGVPGEYF. The CDR3 DNA is TGTGCCTGGAGACGCCTAGCGGGGGTACCGGGAGAGTACTTC. The full variable domain, in which reference TRBV30 and TRBJ2-5 provide the parts outside the CDR3, is SQTIHQWPATLVQPVGSPLSLECTVEGTSNPNLYWYRQAAGRGLQLLFYSVGIGQISSEVPQNLSASRPQDRQFILSSKKLLLSDSGFYLCAWRRLAGVPGEYFGPGTRLLVL.

This clone was seen a few times. The rearrangement uses TRBV6-5 and TRBJ1-2, with TRBD1 as a possible D gene (5 bases). In germline, CDR1 is MNHEY, CDR2 SVGAGI. The CDR3 contains 13 residues. V gave up 6 bases and J gave up 7 bases, with 15 bases separating them. CDR3 loop: CASSQEGIGGYTF. CDR3 sequence (DNA): TGTGCCAGCAGCCAGGAGGGGATTGGTGGCTACACCTTC.

The chain joins TRBV11-1 to TRBJ1-1, with D hard to call. The V end lost 3 bases, the J end lost 0 bases, and 5 bases lay between the germline ends. The CDR3 has 13 amino acids. Germline V CDR1 and CDR2: SGHAT, FQDESV (reference sequence). The CDR3 nucleotides are TGTGCCAGCAGCTTGGCCGTGAACACTGAAGCTTTCTTT. This encodes CASSLAVNTEAFF.

The gene calls are TRBV6-1 and TRBJ2-6, with a tentative D call TRBD2 (6 bases). The V gene's germline CDR1 is MNHNS and CDR2 SASEGT. V lost 7 bases and J 0 bases, leaving 7 bases between the germline ends. The CDR3 is 14 amino acids. For the CDR3, the DNA is TGTGCCAGCATGGGGGGCTCTGGGGCCAACGTCCTGACTTTC. Its protein product is CASMGGSGANVLTF.

The chain uses TRBV9 and TRBJ2-1, with 7 bases lining up with TRBD1. CDR3 size: 15 residues. The junction had 8 bases not matched to a gene; V was cut back by 0 bases and J by 8 bases. Germline CDR1 reads SGDLS; CDR2 reads YYNGEE. The CDR3 loop reads CASSVDDRAAHEQFF. The CDR3 region has the DNA TGTGCCAGCAGCGTAGATGACAGGGCCGCCCATGAGCAGTTCTTC. Based on the CDR3 plus reference TRBV9 and TRBJ2-1, the full variable domain is DSGVTQTPKHLITATGQRVTLRCSPRSGDLSVYWYQQSLDQGLQFLIQYYNGEERAKGNILERFSAQQFPDLHSELNLSSLELGDSALYFCASSVDDRAAHEQFFGPGTRLTVL.

The V call is TRBV6-1, the J call TRBJ2-5; D possibly matches TRBD1 or TRBD2 (6 bases each). Germline assignment: CDR1 MNHNS and CDR2 SASEGT. The CDR3 loop spans 13 amino acids. Trimming shortened V by 3 bases and J by 5 bases, and 10 bases separated the two germline ends. The chain's CDR3 is CASSEGGSETQYF. The CDR3, as DNA: TGTGCCAGCAGTGAGGGGGGCTCGGAGACCCAGTACTTC.